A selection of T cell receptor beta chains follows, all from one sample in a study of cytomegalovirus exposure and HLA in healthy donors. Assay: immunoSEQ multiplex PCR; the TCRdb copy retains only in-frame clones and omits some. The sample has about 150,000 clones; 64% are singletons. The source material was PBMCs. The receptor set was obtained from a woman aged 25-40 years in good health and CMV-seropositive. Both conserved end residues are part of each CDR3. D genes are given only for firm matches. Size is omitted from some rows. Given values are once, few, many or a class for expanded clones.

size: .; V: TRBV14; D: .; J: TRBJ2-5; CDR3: CASSRRQGRETQYF; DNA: TGTGCCAGCAGCCGGCGCCAGGGTCGGGAGACCCAGTACTTC
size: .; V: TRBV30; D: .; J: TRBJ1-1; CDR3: CAWSRAGTEAFF; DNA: TGTGCCTGGAGTCGCGCGGGCACTGAAGCTTTCTTT
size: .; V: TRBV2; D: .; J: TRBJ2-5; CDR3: CASSVTEGGQETQYF; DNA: TGTGCCAGCAGCGTAACCGAAGGGGGCCAAGAGACCCAGTACTTC
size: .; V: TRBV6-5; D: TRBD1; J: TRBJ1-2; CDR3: CASSEGTANYGYTF; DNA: TGTGCCAGCAGTGAAGGGACAGCAAACTATGGCTACACCTTC
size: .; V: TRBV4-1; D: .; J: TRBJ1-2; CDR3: CASSRTDNYGYTF; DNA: TGCGCCAGCAGCCGGACAGATAACTATGGCTACACCTTC
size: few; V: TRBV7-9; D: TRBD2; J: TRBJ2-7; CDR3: CASSPLGSGSSYEQYF; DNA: TGTGCCAGCAGCCCACTGGGGAGCGGGAGTTCTTACGAGCAGTACTTC
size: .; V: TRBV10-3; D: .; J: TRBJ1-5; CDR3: CAISEGAGLQPQHF; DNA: TGTGCCATCAGTGAGGGGGCAGGGCTTCAGCCCCAGCATTTT
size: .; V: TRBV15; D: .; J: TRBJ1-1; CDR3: CATSDAPGGNTEAFF; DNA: TGTGCCACCAGTGACGCCCCGGGGGGGAACACTGAAGCTTTCTTT
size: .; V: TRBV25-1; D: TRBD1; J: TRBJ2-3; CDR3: CASSDRDRVTDTQYF; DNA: TGTGCCAGCAGTGATCGGGACAGGGTCACAGATACGCAGTATTTT
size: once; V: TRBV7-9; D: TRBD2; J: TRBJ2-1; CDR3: CASSSGLAGVNEQFF; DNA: TGTGCCAGCAGCTCGGGACTAGCGGGAGTGAATGAGCAGTTCTTC
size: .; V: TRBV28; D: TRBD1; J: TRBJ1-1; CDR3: CASTTGAAYTEAFF; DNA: TGTGCCAGCACGACAGGGGCTGCCTACACTGAAGCTTTCTTT
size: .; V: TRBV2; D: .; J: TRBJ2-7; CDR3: CASSVGGGYYEQYF; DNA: TGTGCCAGCAGTGTGGGGGGGGGCTACTACGAGCAGTACTTC
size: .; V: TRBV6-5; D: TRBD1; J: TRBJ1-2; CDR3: CASRGQGNYGYTF; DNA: TGTGCCAGCAGAGGACAGGGGAACTATGGCTACACCTTC
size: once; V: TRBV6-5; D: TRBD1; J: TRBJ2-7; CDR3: CASTRSAGGPYEQYF; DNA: TGTGCCAGCACCCGCTCGGCAGGGGGCCCTTACGAGCAGTACTTC
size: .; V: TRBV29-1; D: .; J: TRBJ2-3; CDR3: CSVTGTDTQYF; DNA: TGCAGCGTTACAGGCACAGATACGCAGTATTTT
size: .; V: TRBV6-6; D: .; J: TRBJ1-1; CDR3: CASSYSRVNTEAFF; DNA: TGTGCCAGCAGTTACTCGAGAGTGAACACTGAAGCTTTCTTT
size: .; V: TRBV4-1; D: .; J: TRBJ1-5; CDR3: CASSQAWGGNQPQHF; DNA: TGCGCCAGCAGCCAAGCGTGGGGGGGCAATCAGCCCCAGCATTTT
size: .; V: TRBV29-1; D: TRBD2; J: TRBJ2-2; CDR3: CSARGSSGRATTGELFF; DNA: TGCAGCGCTCGGGGATCCAGCGGGAGGGCCACCACCGGGGAGCTGTTTTTT
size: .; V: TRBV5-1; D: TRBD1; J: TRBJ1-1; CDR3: CASSLGDRENTEAFF; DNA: TGCGCCAGCAGCTTGGGAGACAGGGAGAACACTGAAGCTTTCTTT
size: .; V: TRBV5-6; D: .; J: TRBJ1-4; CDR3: CASSFGDGKLFF; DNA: TGTGCCAGCAGCTTCGGAGACGGGAAACTGTTTTTT
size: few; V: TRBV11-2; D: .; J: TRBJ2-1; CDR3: CASSQIKAGVGHEQFF; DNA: TGTGCCAGCAGCCAAATAAAAGCAGGCGTGGGGCATGAGCAGTTCTTC
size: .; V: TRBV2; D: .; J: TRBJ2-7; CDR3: CASRPSYGATYEQYF; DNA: TGTGCCAGCAGGCCTTCCTATGGGGCAACCTACGAGCAGTACTTC
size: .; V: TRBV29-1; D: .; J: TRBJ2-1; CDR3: CSSRPSGGEQFF; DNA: TGCAGCTCACGCCCTTCAGGTGGCGAGCAGTTCTTC
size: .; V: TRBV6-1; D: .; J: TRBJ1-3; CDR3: CASSEAAAGIGNTIYF; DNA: TGTGCCAGCAGTGAAGCGGCGGCAGGGATTGGAAACACCATATATTTT
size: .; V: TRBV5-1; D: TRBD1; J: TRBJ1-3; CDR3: CASSLGQGGNTIYF; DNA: TGCGCCAGCAGCTTGGGACAGGGGGGAAACACCATATATTTT
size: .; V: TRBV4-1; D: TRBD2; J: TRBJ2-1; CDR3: CASSMPSGLPIEQFF; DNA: TGCGCCAGCAGCATGCCTAGCGGGCTCCCTATTGAGCAGTTCTTC
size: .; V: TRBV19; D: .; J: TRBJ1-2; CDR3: CASQPRLDYGYTF; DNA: TGTGCCAGCCAACCGAGACTAGACTATGGCTACACCTTC
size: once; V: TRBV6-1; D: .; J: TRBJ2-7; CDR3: CASSEAGGQPYEQYF; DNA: TGTGCCAGCAGTGAAGCGGGGGGACAGCCCTACGAGCAGTACTTC
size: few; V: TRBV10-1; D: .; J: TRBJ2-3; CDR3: CASSWTFSDTQYF; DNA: TGCGCCAGCTCCTGGACATTCTCAGATACGCAGTATTTT
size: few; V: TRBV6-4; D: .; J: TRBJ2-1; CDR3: CASSTNYRDSYNEQFF; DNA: TGTGCCAGCAGTACCAACTACAGGGACTCCTACAATGAGCAGTTCTTC
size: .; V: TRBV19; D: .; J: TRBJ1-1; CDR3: CASSINGNTEAFF; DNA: TGTGCCAGTAGTATCAACGGGAACACTGAAGCTTTCTTT
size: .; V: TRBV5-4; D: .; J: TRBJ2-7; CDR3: CASSAGAPYEQYF; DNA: TGTGCCAGCAGTGCTGGGGCCCCCTACGAGCAGTACTTC
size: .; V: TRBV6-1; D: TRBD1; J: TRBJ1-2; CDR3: CASSADRGGGGYTF; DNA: TGTGCCAGCAGTGCGGACAGGGGAGGGGGGGGCTACACCTTC
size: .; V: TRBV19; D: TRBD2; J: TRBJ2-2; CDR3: CASSMGGIRTGELFF; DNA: TGTGCCAGTAGTATGGGAGGGATTCGCACCGGGGAGCTGTTTTTT
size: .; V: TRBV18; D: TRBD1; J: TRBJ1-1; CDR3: CASSASQGGAFF; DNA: TGTGCCAGCTCAGCCTCACAGGGGGGAGCTTTCTTT
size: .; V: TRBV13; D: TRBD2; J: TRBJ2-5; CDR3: CASSPNPGTSSRTQETQYF; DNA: TGTGCCAGCAGTCCCAACCCCGGGACTAGCTCTAGAACCCAAGAGACCCAGTACTTC
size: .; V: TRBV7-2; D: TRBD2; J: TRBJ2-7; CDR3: CASNPGLAGSGEQYF; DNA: TGTGCCAGCAACCCCGGACTAGCGGGAAGTGGCGAGCAGTACTTC
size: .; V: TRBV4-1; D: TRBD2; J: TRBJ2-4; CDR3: CASSLGLAGGRAKNIQYF; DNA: TGCGCCAGCAGCCTCGGACTAGCGGGGGGGAGAGCCAAAAACATTCAGTACTTC
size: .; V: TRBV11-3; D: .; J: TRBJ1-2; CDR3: CASSLEIPPRTEFETIGYTF; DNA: TGTGCCAGCAGCTTGGAGATCCCCCCTCGGACAGAATTTGAGACAATTGGCTACACCTTC
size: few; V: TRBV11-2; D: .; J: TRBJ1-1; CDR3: CASSSVQGKGTEAFF; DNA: TGTGCCAGCAGCTCCGTCCAGGGGAAGGGCACTGAAGCTTTCTTT
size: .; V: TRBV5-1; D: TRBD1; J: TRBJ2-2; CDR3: CASSRSGTGGGGELFF; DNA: TGCGCCAGCAGCCGATCCGGGACAGGGGGCGGCGGGGAGCTGTTTTTT
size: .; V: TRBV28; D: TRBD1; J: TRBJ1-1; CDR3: CASSPSTGDTEAFF; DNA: TGTGCCAGCAGCCCCTCCACAGGGGACACTGAAGCTTTCTTT
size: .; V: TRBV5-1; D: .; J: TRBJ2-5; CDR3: CASSYRETQYF; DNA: TGCGCCAGCAGCTATCGAGAGACCCAGTACTTC
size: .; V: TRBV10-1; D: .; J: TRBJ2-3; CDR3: CASSSQGPSSTDTQYF; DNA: TGCGCCAGCAGTTCTCAGGGTCCTTCTAGCACAGATACGCAGTATTTT
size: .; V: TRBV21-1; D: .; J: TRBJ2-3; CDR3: CASPQADRGETDTQYF; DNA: TGTGCCAGCCCCCAGGCGGACAGGGGAGAGACAGATACGCAGTATTTT